This T cell receptor beta chain was sequenced during a study of T cells in Graves' hyperthyroidism and ophthalmopathy. CDR3 length: 17 amino acids. V was pared by 6 bases and J by 0 bases, with 6 bases of the junction left unmatched. The germline V gene has CDR1 LGHNT and CDR2 FRNRAP. Inclusion characteristics of ophthalmopathy patients comprised a Clinical Activity Score of at least 3, a NOSPECS grade of at least 4, and duration under 3 months. The study excluded patients with uncontrolled infection, other autoimmune disease, pregnancy or lactation. An approximately 9.8 ml volume of fresh peripheral blood provided the PBMCs. The study, taken as a whole, reports: A model of 13 V-J pairs discriminated ophthalmopathy from stable hyperthyroidism.

This clonotype has only a few counts. The antigen remains unidentified. Using RNA transcripts as the source, TCR beta CDR3 regions were amplified. Primed by the HTBI set, a first-round RT-PCR was run on the TCR CDR3. Using its own MiXCR run on the multiplex PCR reads, TCRdb lists one record per CDR3 protein. The top ten clones hold approximately 20% of a sample with more than 350,000 distinct CDR3 sequences, about 16% of them seen once. The source material was blood. This sequence joins TRBV12-5 and TRBJ1-5, with TRBD1 matching 12 bases. The receptor was isolated from a woman aged 55-70 years with Graves' ophthalmopathy. The CDR3 nucleotides read TGTGCTAGTGGGACCGGGACAGGGGGCTCTAGCAATCAGCCCCAGCATTTT. Translation gives CASGTGTGGSSNQPQHF.